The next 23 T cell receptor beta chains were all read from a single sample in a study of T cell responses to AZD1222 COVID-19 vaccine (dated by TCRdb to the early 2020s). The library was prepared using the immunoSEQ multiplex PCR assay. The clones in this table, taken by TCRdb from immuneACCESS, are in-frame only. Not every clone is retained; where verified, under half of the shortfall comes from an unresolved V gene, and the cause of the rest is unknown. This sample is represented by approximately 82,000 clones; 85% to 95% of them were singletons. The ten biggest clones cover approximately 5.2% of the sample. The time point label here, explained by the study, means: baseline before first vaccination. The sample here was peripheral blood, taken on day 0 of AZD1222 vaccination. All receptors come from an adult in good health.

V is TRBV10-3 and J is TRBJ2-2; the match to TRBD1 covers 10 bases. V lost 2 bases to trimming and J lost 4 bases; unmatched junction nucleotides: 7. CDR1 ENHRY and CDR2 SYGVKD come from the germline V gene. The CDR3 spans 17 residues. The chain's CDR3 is CAISERDRGSSTGELFF. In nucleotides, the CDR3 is TGTGCCATCAGTGAGCGGGACAGGGGTTCGTCCACCGGGGAGCTGTTTTTT.

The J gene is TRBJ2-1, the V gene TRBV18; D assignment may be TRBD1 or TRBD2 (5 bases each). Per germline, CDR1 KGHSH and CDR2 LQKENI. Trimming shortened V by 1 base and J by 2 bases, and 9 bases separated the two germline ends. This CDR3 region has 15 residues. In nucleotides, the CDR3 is TGTGCCAGCTCACCACTGTCGGGGCCCTACAATGAGCAGTTCTTC. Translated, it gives CASSPLSGPYNEQFF. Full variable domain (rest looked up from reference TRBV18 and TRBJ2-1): NAGVMQNPRHLVRRRGQEARLRCSPMKGHSHVYWYRQLPEEGLKFMVYLQKENIIDESGMPKERFSAEFPKEGPSILRIQQVVRGDSAAYFCASSPLSGPYNEQFFGPGTRLTVL.

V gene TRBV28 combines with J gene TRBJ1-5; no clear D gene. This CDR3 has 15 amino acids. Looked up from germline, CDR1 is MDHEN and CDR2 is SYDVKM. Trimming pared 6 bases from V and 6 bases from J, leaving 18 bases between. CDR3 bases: TGTGCCAGCAGGGAGGACCCTTACCCACCTCAGCCCCAGCATTTT. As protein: CASREDPYPPQPQHF.

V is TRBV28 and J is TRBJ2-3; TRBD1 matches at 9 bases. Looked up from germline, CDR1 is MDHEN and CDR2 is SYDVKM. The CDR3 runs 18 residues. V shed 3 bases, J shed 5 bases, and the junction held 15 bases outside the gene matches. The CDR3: CASSLGRTQGAHKDTQYF. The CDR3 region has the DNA TGTGCCAGCAGTTTGGGGCGAACACAGGGGGCTCATAAAGATACGCAGTATTTT.

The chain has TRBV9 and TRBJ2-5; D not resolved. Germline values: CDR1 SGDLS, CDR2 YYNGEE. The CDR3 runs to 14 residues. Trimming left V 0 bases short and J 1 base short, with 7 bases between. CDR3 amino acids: CASSVDHIQETQYF. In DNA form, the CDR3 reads TGTGCCAGCAGCGTAGACCACATCCAAGAGACCCAGTACTTC.

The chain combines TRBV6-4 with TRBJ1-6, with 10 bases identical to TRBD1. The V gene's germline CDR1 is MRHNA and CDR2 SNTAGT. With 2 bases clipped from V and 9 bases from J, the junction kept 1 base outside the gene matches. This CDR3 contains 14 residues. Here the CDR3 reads CASSDRDRGSPLHF. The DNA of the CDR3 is TGTGCCAGCAGTGACCGGGACAGGGGTTCACCCCTCCACTTT.

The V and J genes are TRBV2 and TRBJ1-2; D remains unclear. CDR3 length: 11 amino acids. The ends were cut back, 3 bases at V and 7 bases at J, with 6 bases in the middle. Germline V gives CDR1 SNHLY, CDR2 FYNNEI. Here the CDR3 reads CASSDPGGYTF. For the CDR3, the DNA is TGTGCCAGCAGTGACCCGGGTGGCTACACCTTC.

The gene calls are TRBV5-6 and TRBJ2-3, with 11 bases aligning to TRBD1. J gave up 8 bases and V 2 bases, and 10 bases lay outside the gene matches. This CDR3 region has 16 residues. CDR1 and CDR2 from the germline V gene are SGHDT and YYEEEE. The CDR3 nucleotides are TGTGCCAGCAGCTTCCCCGGACAGGGGGCGAGTCGTACGCAGTATTTT. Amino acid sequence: CASSFPGQGASRTQYF. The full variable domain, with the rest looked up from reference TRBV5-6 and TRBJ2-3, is DAGVTQSPTHLIKTRGQQVTLRCSPKSGHDTVSWYQQALGQGPQFIFQYYEEEERQRGNFPDRFSGHQFPNYSSELNVNALLLGDSALYLCASSFPGQGASRTQYFGPGTRLTVL.

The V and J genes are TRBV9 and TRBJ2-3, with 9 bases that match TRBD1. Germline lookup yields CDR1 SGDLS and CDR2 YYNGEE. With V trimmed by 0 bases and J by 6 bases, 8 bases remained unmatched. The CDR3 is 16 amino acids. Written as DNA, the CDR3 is TGTGCCAGCAGCGTAGGAATAGGACAGGGGCGGGATACGCAGTATTTT. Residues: CASSVGIGQGRDTQYF.

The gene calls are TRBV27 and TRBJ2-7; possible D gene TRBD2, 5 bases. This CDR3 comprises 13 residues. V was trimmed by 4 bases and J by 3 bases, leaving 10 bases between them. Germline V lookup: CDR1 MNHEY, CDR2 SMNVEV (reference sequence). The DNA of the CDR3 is TGTGCCAGCAGTTCGGGGAGTCACTACGAGCAGTACTTC. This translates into CASSSGSHYEQYF.

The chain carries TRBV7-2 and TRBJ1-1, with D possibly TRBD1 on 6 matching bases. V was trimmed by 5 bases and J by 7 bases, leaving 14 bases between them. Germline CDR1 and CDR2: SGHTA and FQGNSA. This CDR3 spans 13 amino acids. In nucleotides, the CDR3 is TGTGCCAGCAGCCCCCAGACAGGACGTGAAGCTTTCTTT. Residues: CASSPQTGREAFF.

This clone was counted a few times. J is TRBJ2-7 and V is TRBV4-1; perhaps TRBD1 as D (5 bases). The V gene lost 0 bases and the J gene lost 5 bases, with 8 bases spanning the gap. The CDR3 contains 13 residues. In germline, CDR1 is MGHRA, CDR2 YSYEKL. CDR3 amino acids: CASSQDWGHEQYF. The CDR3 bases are TGCGCCAGCAGCCAAGATTGGGGCCACGAGCAGTACTTC.

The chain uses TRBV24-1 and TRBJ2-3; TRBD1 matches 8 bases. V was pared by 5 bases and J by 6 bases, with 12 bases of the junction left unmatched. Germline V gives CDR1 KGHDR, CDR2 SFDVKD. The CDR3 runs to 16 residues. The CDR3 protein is CATSAPQGAVYDTQYF. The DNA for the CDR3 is TGTGCCACCAGTGCCCCGCAGGGGGCAGTCTACGATACGCAGTATTTT.

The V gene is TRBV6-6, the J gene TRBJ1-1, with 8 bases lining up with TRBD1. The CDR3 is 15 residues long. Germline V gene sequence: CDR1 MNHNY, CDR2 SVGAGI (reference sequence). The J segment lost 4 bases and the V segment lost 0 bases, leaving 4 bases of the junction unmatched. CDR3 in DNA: TGTGCCAGCAGTTACTCGTCAGGGACAGGCACTGAAGCTTTCTTT. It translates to CASSYSSGTGTEAFF.

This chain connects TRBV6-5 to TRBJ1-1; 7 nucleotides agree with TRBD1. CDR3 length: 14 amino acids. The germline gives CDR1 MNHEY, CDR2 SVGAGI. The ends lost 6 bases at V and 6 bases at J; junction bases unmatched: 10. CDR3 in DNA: TGTGCCAGCAGCTTGACAGGGAGTTTCGCTGAAGCTTTCTTT. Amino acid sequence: CASSLTGSFAEAFF.

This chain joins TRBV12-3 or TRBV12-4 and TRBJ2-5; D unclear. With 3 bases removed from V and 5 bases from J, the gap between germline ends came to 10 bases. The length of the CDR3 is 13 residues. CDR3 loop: CASSLERRETQYF. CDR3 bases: TGTGCCAGCAGTTTGGAGCGCCGGGAGACCCAGTACTTC.

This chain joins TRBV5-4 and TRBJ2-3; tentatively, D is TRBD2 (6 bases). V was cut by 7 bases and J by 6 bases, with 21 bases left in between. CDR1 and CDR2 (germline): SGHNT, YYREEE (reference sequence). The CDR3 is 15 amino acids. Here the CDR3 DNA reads TGTGCCAGCCGTTTAATCCCGACTAGAATGGATACGCAGTATTTT. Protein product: CASRLIPTRMDTQYF. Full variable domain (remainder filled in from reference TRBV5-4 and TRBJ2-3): ETGVTQSPTHLIKTRGQQVTLRCSSQSGHNTVSWYQQALGQGPQFIFQYYREEENGRGNFPPRFSGLQFPNYSSELNVNALELDDSALYLCASRLIPTRMDTQYFGPGTRLTVL.

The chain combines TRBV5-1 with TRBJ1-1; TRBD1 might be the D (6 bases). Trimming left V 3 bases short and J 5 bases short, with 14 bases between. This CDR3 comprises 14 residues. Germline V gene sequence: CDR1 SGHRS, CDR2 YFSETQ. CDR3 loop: CASSSRGAGTEAFF. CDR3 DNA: TGCGCCAGCAGCTCCCGGGGGGCTGGAACTGAAGCTTTCTTT.

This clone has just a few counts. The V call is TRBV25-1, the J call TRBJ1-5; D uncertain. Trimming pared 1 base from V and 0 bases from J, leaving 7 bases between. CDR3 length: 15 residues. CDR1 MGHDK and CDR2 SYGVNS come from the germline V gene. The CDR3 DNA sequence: TGTGCCAGCAGTGAATGGTCAGATAGCAATCAGCCCCAGCATTTT. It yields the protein CASSEWSDSNQPQHF.

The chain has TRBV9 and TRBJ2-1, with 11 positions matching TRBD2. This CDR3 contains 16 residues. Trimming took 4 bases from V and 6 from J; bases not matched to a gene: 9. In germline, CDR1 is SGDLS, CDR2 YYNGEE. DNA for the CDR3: TGTGCCAGCAGCCCCGGGACCGGGACTAGCGGCAATGAGCAGTTCTTC. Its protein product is CASSPGTGTSGNEQFF.

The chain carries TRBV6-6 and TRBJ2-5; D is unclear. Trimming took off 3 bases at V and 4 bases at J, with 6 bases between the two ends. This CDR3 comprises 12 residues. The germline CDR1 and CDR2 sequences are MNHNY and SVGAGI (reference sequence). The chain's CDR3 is CASSYDGETQYF. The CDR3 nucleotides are TGTGCCAGCAGTTATGATGGAGAGACCCAGTACTTC.

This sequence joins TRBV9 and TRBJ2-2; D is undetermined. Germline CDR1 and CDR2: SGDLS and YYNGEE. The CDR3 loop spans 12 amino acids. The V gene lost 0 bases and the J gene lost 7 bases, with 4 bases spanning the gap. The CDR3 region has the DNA TGTGCCAGCAGCGTAGGAGGCGGGGAGCTGTTTTTT. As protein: CASSVGGGELFF.

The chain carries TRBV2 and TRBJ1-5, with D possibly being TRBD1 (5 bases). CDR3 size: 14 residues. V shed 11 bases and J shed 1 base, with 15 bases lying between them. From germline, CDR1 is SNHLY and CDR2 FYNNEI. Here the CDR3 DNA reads TGTGCCCGACGGGGGATAGGCAGCAATCAGCCCCAGCATTTT. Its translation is CARRGIGSNQPQHF.